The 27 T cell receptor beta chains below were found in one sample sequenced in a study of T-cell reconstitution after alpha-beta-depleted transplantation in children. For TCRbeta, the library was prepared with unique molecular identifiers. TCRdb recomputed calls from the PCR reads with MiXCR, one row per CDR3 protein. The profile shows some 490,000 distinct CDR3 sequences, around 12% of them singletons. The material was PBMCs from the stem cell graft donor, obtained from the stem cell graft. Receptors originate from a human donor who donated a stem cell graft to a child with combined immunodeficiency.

The CDR3 nucleotides are TGTGCCAGCAGTCAGGACAGGGACCCCTACAATGAGCAGTTCTTC. It codes for CASSQDRDPYNEQFF. The rearrangement links TRBV6-1 to TRBJ2-1, with TRBD1 matching 8 bases. Germline CDR1 MNHNS, CDR2 SASEGT. This CDR3 region has 15 residues. V shed 5 bases, J shed 2 bases, and the junction held 5 bases outside the gene matches.

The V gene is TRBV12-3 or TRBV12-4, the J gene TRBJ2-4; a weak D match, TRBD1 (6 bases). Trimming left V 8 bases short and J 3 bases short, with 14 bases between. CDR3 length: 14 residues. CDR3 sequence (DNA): TGTGCCAGCGGTGGGGGCTCGGTCAAAAACATTCAGTACTTC. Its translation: CASGGGSVKNIQYF.

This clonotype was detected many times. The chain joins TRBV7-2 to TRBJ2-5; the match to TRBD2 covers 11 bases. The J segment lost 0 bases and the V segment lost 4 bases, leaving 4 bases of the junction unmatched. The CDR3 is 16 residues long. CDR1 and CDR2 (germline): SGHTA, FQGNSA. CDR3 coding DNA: TGTGCCAGCAGCTCACTAGCGGGAGCGTACCAAGAGACCCAGTACTTC. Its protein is CASSSLAGAYQETQYF.

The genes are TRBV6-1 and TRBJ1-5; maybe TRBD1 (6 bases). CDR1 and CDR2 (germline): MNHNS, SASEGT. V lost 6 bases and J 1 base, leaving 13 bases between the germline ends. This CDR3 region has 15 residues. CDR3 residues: CASRAGHLSNQPQHF. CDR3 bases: TGTGCCAGCAGGGCGGGACACCTGAGCAATCAGCCCCAGCATTTT.

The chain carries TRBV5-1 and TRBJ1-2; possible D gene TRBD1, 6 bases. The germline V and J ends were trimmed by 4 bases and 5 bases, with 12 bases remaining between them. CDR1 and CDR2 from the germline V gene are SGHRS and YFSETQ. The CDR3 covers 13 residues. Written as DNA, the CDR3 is TGCGCCAGCAGCGAGGACAGAGGATATGGCTACACCTTC. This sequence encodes CASSEDRGYGYTF.

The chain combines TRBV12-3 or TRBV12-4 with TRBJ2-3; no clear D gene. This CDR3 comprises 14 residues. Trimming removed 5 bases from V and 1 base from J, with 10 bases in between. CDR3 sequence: CASSPTPGTDTQYF. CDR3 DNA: TGTGCCAGCAGTCCCACACCCGGCACAGATACGCAGTATTTT.

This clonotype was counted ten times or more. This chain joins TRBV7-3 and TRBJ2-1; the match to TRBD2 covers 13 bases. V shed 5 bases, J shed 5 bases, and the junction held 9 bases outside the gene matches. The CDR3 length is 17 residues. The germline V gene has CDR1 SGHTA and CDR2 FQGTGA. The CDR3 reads CASSKTRTSGSHNEQFF. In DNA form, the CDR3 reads TGTGCCAGCAGCAAAACCAGGACTAGCGGGAGCCACAATGAGCAGTTCTTC.

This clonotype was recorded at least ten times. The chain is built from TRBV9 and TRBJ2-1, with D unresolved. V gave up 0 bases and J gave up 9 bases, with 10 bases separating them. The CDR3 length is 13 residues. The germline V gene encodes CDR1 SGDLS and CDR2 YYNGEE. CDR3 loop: CASSVGVESEQFF. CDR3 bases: TGTGCCAGCAGCGTAGGGGTGGAGAGTGAGCAGTTCTTC. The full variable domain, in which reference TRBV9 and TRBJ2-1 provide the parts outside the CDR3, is DSGVTQTPKHLITATGQRVTLRCSPRSGDLSVYWYQQSLDQGLQFLIQYYNGEERAKGNILERFSAQQFPDLHSELNLSSLELGDSALYFCASSVGVESEQFFGPGTRLTVL.

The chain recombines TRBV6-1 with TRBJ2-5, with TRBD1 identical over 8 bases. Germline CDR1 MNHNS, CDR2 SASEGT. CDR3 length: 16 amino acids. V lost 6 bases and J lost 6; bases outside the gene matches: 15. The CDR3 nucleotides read TGTGCCAGCAGCCCTCAGCTCTGGACAGGGTTGAAGACCCAGTACTTC. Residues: CASSPQLWTGLKTQYF.

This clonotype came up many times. The CDR3 protein is CASLSTGESNEKLFF. The CDR3, as DNA: TGTGCCAGCCTTTCGACAGGGGAGTCTAATGAAAAACTGTTTTTT. The chain carries TRBV12-3 or TRBV12-4 and TRBJ1-4, with TRBD1 matching 8 bases. V dropped 8 bases and J dropped 3; count of bases not matched to a gene: 8. The CDR3 is 15 residues long.

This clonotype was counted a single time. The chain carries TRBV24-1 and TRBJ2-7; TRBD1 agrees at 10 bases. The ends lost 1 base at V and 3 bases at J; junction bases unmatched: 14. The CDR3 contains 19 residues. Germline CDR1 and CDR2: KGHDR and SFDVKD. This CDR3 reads CATSDLRDRGPPMVYEQYF. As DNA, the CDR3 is TGTGCCACCAGTGATTTAAGGGACAGGGGCCCTCCGATGGTCTACGAGCAGTACTTC.

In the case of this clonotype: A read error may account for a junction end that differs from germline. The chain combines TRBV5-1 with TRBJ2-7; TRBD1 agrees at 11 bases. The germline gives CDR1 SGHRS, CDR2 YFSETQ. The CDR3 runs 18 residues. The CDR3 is CASILGTGGLPSSYEQYF. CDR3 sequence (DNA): TGCGCCAGCATCTTGGGGACAGGGGGTCTACCCTCCTCCTACGAGCAGTACTTC.

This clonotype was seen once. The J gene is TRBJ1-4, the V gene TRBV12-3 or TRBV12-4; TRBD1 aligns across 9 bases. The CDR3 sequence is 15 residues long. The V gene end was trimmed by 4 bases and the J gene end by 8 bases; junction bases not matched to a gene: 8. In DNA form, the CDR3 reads TGTGCCAGCAGTTCCCCGACAGGGGGATGGGAAAAACTGTTTTTT. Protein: CASSSPTGGWEKLFF.

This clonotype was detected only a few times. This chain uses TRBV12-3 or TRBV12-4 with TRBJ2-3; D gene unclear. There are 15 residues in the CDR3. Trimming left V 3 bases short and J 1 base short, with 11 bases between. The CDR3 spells CASSFTLTRTDTQYF. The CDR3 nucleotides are TGTGCCAGCAGTTTTACTCTAACCCGCACAGATACGCAGTATTTT.

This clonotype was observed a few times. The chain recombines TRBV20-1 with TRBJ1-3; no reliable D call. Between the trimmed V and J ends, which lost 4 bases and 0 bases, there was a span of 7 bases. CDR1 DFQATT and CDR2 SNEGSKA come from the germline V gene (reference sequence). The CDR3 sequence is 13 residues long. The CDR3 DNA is TGCAGTGCTACTGATAGCTCTGGAAACACCATATATTTT. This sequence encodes CSATDSSGNTIYF.

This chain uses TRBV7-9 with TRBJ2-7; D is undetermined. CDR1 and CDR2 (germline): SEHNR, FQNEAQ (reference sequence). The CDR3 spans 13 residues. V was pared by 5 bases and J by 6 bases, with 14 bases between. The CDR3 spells CASSPLEIGEQYF. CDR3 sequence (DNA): TGTGCCAGCAGCCCGCTAGAGATAGGCGAGCAGTACTTC.

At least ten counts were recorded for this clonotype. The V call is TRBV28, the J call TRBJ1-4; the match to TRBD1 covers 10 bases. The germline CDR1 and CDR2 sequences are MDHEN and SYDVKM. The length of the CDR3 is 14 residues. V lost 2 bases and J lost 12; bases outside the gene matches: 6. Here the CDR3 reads CASSLPRQGAELFF. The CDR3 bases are TGTGCCAGCAGTTTACCAAGACAGGGGGCAGAACTGTTTTTT. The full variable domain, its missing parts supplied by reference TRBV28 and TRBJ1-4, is DVKVTQSSRYLVKRTGEKVFLECVQDMDHENMFWYRQDPGLGLRLIYFSYDVKMKEKGDIPEGYSVSREKKERFSLILESASTNQTSMYLCASSLPRQGAELFFGSGTQLSVL.

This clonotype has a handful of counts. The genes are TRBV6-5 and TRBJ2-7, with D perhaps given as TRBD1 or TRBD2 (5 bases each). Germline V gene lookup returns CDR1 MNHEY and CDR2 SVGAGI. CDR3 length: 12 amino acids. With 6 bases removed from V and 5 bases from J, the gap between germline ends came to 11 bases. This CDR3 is CASRRTGHEQYF. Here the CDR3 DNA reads TGTGCCAGCAGGAGAACGGGGCACGAGCAGTACTTC.

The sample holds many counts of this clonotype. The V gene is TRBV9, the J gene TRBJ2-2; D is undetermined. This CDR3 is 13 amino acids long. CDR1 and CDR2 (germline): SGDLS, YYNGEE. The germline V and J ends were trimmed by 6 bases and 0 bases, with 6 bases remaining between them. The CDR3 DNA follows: TGTGCCAGCACAGAGTCGAACACCGGGGAGCTGTTTTTT. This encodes CASTESNTGELFF.

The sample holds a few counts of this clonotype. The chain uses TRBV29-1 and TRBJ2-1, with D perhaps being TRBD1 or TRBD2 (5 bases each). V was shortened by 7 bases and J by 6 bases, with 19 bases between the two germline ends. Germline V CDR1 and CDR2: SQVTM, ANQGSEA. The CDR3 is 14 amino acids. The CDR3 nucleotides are TGCAGCGGCCTAGGTCGAGGGGAATCCAATGAGCAGTTCTTC. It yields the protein CSGLGRGESNEQFF.

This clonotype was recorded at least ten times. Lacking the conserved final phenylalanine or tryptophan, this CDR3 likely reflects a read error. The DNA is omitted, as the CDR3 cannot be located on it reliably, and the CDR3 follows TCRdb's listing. The CDR3 protein is CASSLGGGDPAL. This rearrangement joins TRBV7-2 to TRBJ2-7; TRBD2 is taken as the D call from the table, unchecked against the DNA. A total of 12 residues make up the CDR3, ends included. CDR1 and CDR2 (germline): SGHTA, FQGNSA.

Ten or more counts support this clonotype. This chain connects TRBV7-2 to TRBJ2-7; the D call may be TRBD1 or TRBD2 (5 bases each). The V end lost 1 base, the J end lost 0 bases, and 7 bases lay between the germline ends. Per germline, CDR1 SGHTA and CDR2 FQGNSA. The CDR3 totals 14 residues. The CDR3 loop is CASSLGGTSYEQYF. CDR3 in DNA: TGTGCCAGCAGCTTAGGGGGGACCTCCTACGAGCAGTACTTC.

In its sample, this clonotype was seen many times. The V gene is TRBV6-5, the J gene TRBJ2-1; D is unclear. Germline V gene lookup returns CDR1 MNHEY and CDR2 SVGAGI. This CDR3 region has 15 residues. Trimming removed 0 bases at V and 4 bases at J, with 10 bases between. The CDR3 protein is CASSYSKVAYNEQFF. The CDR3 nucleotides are TGTGCCAGCAGTTACTCGAAAGTAGCTTACAATGAGCAGTTCTTC.

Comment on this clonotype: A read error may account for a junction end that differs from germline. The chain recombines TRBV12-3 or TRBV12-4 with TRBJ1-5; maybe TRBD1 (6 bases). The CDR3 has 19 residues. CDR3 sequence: CASSLGGPPEVESSQPQHF. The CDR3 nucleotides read TGTGCCAGCAGTTTAGGGGGGCCGCCAGAGGTGGAGAGCAGTCAGCCCCAGCATTTT.

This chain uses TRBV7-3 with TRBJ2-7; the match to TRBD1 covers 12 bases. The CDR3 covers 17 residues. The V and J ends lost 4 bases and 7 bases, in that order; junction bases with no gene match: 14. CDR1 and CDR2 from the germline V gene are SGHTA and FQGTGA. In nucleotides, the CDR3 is TGTGCCAGCAGCTCACCAGCGGCGGGACAGGGGGCGAATGAGCAGTACTTC. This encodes CASSSPAAGQGANEQYF.

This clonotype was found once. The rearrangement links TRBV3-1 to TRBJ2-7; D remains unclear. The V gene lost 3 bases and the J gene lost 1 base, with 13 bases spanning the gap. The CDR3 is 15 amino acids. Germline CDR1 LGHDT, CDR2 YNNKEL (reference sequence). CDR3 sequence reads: CASSQEPGASYEQYF. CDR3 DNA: TGTGCCAGCAGCCAGGAACCCGGCGCATCCTACGAGCAGTACTTC.

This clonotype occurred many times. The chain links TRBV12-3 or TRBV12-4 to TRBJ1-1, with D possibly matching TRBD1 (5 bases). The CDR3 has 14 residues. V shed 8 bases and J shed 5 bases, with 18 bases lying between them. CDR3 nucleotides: TGTGCCAGCTCCTCCGTGGGGGAGGGGACTGAAGCTTTCTTT. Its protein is CASSSVGEGTEAFF.